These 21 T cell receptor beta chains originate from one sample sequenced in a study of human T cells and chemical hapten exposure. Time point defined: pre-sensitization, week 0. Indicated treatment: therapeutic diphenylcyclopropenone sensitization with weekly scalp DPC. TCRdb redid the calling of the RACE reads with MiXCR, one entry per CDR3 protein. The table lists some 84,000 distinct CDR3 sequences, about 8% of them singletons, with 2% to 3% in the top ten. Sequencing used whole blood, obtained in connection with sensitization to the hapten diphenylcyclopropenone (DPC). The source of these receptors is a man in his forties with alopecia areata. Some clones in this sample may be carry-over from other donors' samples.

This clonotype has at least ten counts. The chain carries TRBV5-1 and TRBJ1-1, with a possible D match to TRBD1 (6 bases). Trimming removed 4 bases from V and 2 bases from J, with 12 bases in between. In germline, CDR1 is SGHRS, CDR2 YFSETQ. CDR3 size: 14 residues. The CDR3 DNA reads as TGCGCCAGCAGCCTGGGACACCACAACACTGAAGCTTTCTTT. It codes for CASSLGHHNTEAFF.

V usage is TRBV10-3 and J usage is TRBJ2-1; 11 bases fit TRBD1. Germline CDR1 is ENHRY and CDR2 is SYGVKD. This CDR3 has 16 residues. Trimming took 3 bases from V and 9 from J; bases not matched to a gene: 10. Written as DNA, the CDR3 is TGTGCCATCAGTGACTCGGGACAGGGGGATCCGGGTGAGCAGTTCTTC. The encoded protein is CAISDSGQGDPGEQFF.

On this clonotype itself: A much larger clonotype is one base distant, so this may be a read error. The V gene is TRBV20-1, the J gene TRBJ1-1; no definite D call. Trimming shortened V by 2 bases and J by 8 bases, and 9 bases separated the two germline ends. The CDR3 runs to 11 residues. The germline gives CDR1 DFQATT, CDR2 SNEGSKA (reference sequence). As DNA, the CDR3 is TGCAGTGCTAGAAGAAACAGAGAAGCTTTCTTT. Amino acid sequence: CSARRNREAFF.

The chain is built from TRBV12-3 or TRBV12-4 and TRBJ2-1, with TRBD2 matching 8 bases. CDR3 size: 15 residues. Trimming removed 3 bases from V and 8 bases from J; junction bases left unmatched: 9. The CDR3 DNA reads TGTGCCAGCAGTTTGGGACTAGTTATTAGCGATGAGCAGTTCTTC. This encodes CASSLGLVISDEQFF.

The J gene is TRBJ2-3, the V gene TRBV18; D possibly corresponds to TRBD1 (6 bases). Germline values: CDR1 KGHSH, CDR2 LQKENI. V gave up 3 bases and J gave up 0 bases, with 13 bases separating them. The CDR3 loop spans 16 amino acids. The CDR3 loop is CASSPTGSVSTDTQYF. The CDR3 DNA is TGTGCCAGCTCACCTACAGGGAGTGTAAGCACAGATACGCAGTATTTT.

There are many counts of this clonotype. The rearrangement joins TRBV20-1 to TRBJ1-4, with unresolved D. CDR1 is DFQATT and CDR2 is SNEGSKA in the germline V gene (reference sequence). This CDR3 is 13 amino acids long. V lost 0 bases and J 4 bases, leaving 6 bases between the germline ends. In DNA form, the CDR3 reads TGCAGTGCTAGAGAGGGCCGTAATGAAAAACTGTTTTTT. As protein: CSAREGRNEKLFF.

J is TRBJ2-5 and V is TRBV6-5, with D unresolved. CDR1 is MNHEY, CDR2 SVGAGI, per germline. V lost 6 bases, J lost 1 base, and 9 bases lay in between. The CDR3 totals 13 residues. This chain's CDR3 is CASSPTTQETQYF. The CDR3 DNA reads TGTGCCAGCAGCCCCACCACCCAAGAGACCCAGTACTTC.

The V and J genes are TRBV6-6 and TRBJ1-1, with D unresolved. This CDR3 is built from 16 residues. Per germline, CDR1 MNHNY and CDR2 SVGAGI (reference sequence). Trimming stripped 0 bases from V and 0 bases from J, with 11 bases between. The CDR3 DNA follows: TGTGCCAGCAGTTACTCGTTTTCGGTTATGAACACTGAAGCTTTCTTT. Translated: CASSYSFSVMNTEAFF.

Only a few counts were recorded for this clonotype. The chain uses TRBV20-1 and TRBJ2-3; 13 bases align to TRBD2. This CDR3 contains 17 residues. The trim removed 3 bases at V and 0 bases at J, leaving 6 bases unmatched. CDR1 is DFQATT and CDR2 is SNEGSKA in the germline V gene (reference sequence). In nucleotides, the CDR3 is TGCAGTGCTAGTGGGGGGACTAGCGGGGCTAGCACAGATACGCAGTATTTT. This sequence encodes CSASGGTSGASTDTQYF.

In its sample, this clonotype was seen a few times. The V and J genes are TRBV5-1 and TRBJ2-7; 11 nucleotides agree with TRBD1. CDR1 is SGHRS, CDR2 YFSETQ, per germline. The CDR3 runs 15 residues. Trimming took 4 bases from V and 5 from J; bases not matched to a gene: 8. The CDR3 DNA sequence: TGCGCCAGCAGCATAGGGACAGGGGGAATCAACGAGCAGTACTTC. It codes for CASSIGTGGINEQYF.

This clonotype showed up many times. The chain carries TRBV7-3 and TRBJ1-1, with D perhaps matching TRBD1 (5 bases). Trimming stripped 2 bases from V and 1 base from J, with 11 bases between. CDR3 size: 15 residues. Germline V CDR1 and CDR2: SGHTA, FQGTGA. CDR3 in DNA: TGTGCCAGCAGCTTATTGGGGGTCCGGAACACTGAAGCTTTCTTT. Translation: CASSLLGVRNTEAFF.

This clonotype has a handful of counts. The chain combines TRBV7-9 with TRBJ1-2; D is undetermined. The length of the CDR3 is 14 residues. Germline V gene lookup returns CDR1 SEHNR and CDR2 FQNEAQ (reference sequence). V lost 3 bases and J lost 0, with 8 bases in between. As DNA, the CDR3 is TGTGCCAGCAGCTTCGCGGCTTCTAACTATGGCTACACCTTC. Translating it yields CASSFAASNYGYTF. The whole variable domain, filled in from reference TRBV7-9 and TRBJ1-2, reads DTGVSQNPRHKITKRGQNVTFRCDPISEHNRLYWYRQTLGQGPEFLTYFQNEAQLEKSRLLSDRFSAERPKGSFSTLEIQRTEQGDSAMYLCASSFAASNYGYTFGSGTRLTVV.

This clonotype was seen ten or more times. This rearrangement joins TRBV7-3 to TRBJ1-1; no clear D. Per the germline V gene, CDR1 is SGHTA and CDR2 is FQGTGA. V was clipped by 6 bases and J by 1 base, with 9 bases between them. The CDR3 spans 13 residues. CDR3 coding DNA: TGTGCCAGCAGAGAGCAGCCGAACACTGAAGCTTTCTTT. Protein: CASREQPNTEAFF.

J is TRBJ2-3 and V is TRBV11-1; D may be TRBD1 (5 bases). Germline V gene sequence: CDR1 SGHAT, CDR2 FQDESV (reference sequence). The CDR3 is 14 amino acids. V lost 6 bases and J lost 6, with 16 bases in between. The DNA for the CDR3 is TGTGCCAGCAGGAGAAGGCAGGGTGGCGATACGCAGTATTTT. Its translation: CASRRRQGGDTQYF.

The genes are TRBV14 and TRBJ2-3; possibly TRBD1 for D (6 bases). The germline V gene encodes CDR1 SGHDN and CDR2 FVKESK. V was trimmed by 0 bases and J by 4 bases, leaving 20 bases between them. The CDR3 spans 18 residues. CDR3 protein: CASSQDLLGRGEADTQYF. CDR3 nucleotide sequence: TGTGCCAGCAGCCAAGATCTTTTGGGCAGGGGTGAAGCAGATACGCAGTATTTT.

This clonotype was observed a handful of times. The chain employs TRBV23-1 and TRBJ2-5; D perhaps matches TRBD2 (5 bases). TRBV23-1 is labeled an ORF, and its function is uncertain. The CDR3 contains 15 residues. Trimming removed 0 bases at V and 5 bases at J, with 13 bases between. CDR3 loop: CASSQSDGQRETQYF. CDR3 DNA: TGCGCCAGCAGTCAATCGGACGGTCAGCGGGAGACCCAGTACTTC.

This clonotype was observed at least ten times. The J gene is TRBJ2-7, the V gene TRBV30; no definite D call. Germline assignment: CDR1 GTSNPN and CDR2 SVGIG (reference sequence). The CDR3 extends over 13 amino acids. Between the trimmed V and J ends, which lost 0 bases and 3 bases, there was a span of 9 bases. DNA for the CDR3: TGTGCCTGGAGTGTATATCAACTCTACGAGCAGTACTTC. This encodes CAWSVYQLYEQYF.

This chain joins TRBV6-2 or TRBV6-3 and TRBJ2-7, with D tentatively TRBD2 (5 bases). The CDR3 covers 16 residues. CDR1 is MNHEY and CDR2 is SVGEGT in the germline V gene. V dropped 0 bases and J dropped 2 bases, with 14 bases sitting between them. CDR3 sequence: CASSYSGLLPTYEQYV. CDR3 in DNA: TGTGCCAGCAGTTACTCAGGACTCCTCCCTACCTACGAGCAGTACGTC.

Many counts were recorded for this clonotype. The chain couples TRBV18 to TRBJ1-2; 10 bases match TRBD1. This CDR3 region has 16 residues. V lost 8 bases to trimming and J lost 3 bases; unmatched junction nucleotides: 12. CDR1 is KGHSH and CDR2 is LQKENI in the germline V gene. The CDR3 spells CASVDRGRSPYYGYTF. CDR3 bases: TGTGCCAGCGTAGACAGGGGGCGCAGCCCCTACTATGGCTACACCTTC.

Here the CDR3 reads CSVGTGMDEQFF. The CDR3 bases are TGCAGCGTGGGGACAGGGATGGATGAGCAGTTCTTC. The chain combines TRBV29-1 with TRBJ2-1; 9 bases line up with TRBD1. CDR3 length: 12 amino acids. Per germline, CDR1 SQVTM and CDR2 ANQGSEA. V trimming: 6 bases; J trimming: 8 bases; junction bases outside the gene matches: 5.

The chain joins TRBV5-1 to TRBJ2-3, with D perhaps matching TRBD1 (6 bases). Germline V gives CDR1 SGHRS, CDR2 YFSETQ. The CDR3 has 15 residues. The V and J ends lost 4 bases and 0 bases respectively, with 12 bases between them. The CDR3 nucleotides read TGCGCCAGCAGCACCGATGGACAGAGCACAGATACGCAGTATTTT. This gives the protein CASSTDGQSTDTQYF.